A single sample is the source of the 9 T cell receptor beta chains below, sequenced in a study of T cell responses to AZD1222 COVID-19 vaccine. TCRdb's copy holds only in-frame clones and misses some; the assay was immunoSEQ multiplex PCR. Of 66,000 or so clones listed, less than 90% are singletons. The sample in question was peripheral blood, obtained on day 0 of AZD1222 vaccination. These receptors were collected from an adult in good health.

This chain joins TRBV28 and TRBJ1-2, with D tentatively TRBD1 (6 bases). Deletions cut 3 bases from V and 5 bases from J, with 16 bases between. This CDR3 spans 15 amino acids. Germline assignment: CDR1 MDHEN and CDR2 SYDVKM. CDR3 DNA: TGTGCCAGCAGTTTCGCAGGACAGACCAATTATGGCTACACCTTC. This translates into CASSFAGQTNYGYTF.

The chain uses TRBV7-8 and TRBJ2-7, with TRBD1 identical over 8 bases. The CDR3 consists of 15 residues. Germline V gene sequence: CDR1 SGHVS, CDR2 FQNEAQ. The ends lost 0 bases at V and 2 bases at J; junction bases unmatched: 3. This CDR3 reads CASSLAGQAAYEQYF. The CDR3 nucleotides are TGTGCCAGCAGCTTAGCGGGACAGGCGGCCTACGAGCAGTACTTC. The whole variable domain, filled in from reference TRBV7-8 and TRBJ2-7, reads GAGVSQSPRYKVAKRGQDVALRCDPISGHVSLFWYQQALGQGPEFLTYFQNEAQLDKSGLPSDRFFAERPEGSVSTLKIQRTQQEDSAVYLCASSLAGQAAYEQYFGPGTRLTVT.

The J gene is TRBJ1-1, the V gene TRBV7-9, with D tentatively TRBD1 (5 bases). V was pared by 4 bases and J by 6 bases, with 15 bases between. Germline-derived CDR1 and CDR2 are SEHNR and FQNEAQ (reference sequence). The CDR3 is made up of 14 amino acids. The CDR3 is CASSSPARAPEAFF. CDR3 in DNA: TGTGCCAGCAGCTCCCCTGCCAGGGCGCCTGAAGCTTTCTTT. Drawing the rest from reference TRBV7-9 and TRBJ1-1, the complete variable domain is DTGVSQNPRHKITKRGQNVTFRCDPISEHNRLYWYRQTLGQGPEFLTYFQNEAQLEKSRLLSDRFSAERPKGSFSTLEIQRTEQGDSAMYLCASSSPARAPEAFFGQGTRLTVV.

This chain uses TRBV29-1 with TRBJ1-2; possibly TRBD1 for D (5 bases). Germline-derived CDR1 and CDR2 are SQVTM and ANQGSEA. The CDR3 runs to 11 residues. The V end lost 5 bases, the J end lost 8 bases, and 12 bases lay between the germline ends. Written as DNA, the CDR3 is TGCAGCGTTCTAGACAGTGCCGGCTACACCTTC. This encodes CSVLDSAGYTF.

The V and J genes are TRBV27 and TRBJ2-5; D gene unclear. Germline-derived CDR1 and CDR2 are MNHEY and SMNVEV (reference sequence). The CDR3 spans 13 residues. Trimming removed 2 bases from V and 5 bases from J, with 9 bases in between. CDR3 sequence reads: CASSLNSGETQYF. DNA of the CDR3: TGTGCCAGCAGTTTAAATAGTGGGGAGACCCAGTACTTC.

The chain links TRBV19 to TRBJ2-3; perhaps TRBD1 as D (5 bases). This CDR3 is built from 14 residues. V gave up 3 bases and J gave up 4 bases, with 11 bases separating them. Germline lookup yields CDR1 LNHDA and CDR2 SQIVND (reference sequence). The CDR3 loop reads CASSISTASDTQYF. The DNA of the CDR3 is TGTGCCAGTAGTATCTCGACAGCATCAGATACGCAGTATTTT.

The CDR3 reads CASSENRGDIQYF. DNA for the CDR3: TGTGCCAGCAGCGAAAACAGGGGAGACATTCAGTACTTC. The chain joins TRBV5-5 to TRBJ2-4, with TRBD1 matching over 7 bases. There are 13 residues in the CDR3. Germline CDR1 reads SGHKS; CDR2 reads YYEKEE (reference sequence). V shed 4 bases, J shed 8 bases, and the junction held 6 bases outside the gene matches.

CDR3 loop: CASSRQISDQPQHF. CDR3 bases: TGTGCCAGCAGCCGACAGATCAGCGATCAGCCCCAGCATTTT. The chain carries TRBV3-1 (or the pseudogene TRBV3-2) and TRBJ1-5, with a tentative D call TRBD1 (5 bases). CDR3 length: 14 amino acids. V was trimmed by 4 bases and J by 5 bases, leaving 12 bases between them. The germline V gene encodes CDR1 LGHDT and CDR2 YNNKEL (reference sequence).

This chain connects TRBV12-3 or TRBV12-4 to TRBJ2-2, with 7 bases lining up with TRBD2. V lost 6 bases to trimming and J lost 7 bases; unmatched junction nucleotides: 5. The CDR3 loop spans 13 amino acids. The CDR3 nucleotides are TGTGCCAGCAGCCTGACGGGAGGCGGGGAGCTGTTTTTT. Its protein product is CASSLTGGGELFF.